This TCR beta chain was sequenced for a study of CD8 T cells in Susac syndrome. cDNA came from roughly 0.47 to 1 ug RNA primed by random hexamers. Amplification of TCR beta CDR3 used immunoSEQ multiplex PCR across 54 Vbeta and 13 Jbeta. TCRdb re-analysed the immunoSEQ multiplex PCR reads in MiXCR, keeping a single row per CDR3 protein. The top ten clones hold roughly 0.099% of a sample with approximately 170,000 distinct CDR3 sequences, approximately 94% of them seen once. V was cut by 3 bases and J by 5 bases, with 6 bases left in between. This CDR3 comprises 11 residues. CDR1 SGHRS and CDR2 YFSETQ come from the germline V gene.

The chain links TRBV5-1 to TRBJ2-7; TRBD1 is a possible D gene (5 bases). Sequenced sample: CD4+ T cells from PBMCs. The sequence was collected from a human donor with multiple sclerosis. CDR3: CASSSDNEQYF. CDR3 coding DNA: TGCGCCAGCAGCTCGGACAACGAGCAGTACTTC.